A selection of T cell receptor beta chains follows, all from one sample in a study of CD8 T cells in ankylosing spondylitis. TCRdb processed the 5' RACE reads anew with MiXCR; each CDR3 protein has one entry. The sample contains more than 650,000 distinct CDR3 sequences, approximately 10% of which appear only once. The specimen sequenced was blood, either unsorted or a sorted T cell fraction (not recorded which). These receptors were taken from a male donor with ankylosing spondylitis. Each CDR3 is given with its conserved first and last residue. D genes are given only for firm matches. The size field is filled for only some rows; it gives once, few, many or a size class.

j_call: TRBJ2-3; clone_size: few; d_call: NA; v_call: TRBV20-1; cdr3_nt: TGCAGTGCTTTGAACTCTGGAGATACGCAGTATTTT; cdr3_aa: CSALNSGDTQYF
j_call: TRBJ2-3; clone_size: NA; d_call: NA; v_call: TRBV5-1; cdr3_nt: TGCGCCAGCAGCTTCGACCCTCTAAGCGCAGATACGCAGTATTTT; cdr3_aa: CASSFDPLSADTQYF
j_call: TRBJ2-4; clone_size: few; d_call: NA; v_call: TRBV12-3/TRBV12-4; cdr3_nt: TGTGCCAGCAGTTTGGGCAGCCCAAACATTCAGTACTTC; cdr3_aa: CASSLGSPNIQYF
j_call: TRBJ1-5; clone_size: NA; d_call: TRBD1; v_call: TRBV4-1; cdr3_nt: TGCGCCAGCAGCCAAGAAGGGACAGCTAATCAGCCCCAGCATTTT; cdr3_aa: CASSQEGTANQPQHF
j_call: TRBJ2-1; clone_size: NA; d_call: TRBD2; v_call: TRBV11-2; cdr3_nt: TGTGCCAGCAGCTTAGAGGTGGGTCTAGCGGCCTACAATGAGCAGTTCTTC; cdr3_aa: CASSLEVGLAAYNEQFF
j_call: TRBJ2-1; clone_size: few; d_call: NA; v_call: TRBV11-2; cdr3_nt: TGTGCCAGCAGCTTCCTTCCGAATTACAATGAGCAGTTCTTC; cdr3_aa: CASSFLPNYNEQFF
j_call: TRBJ2-7; clone_size: few; d_call: TRBD2; v_call: TRBV11-1; cdr3_nt: TGTGCCAGCAGCCTTACCAGGACTAGCGGGGGCCCGTACGAGCAGTACTTC; cdr3_aa: CASSLTRTSGGPYEQYF
j_call: TRBJ1-3; clone_size: NA; d_call: NA; v_call: TRBV7-2; cdr3_nt: TGTGCCAGCAGCTACTCTCCGGGAGCTGGAAACACCATATATTTT; cdr3_aa: CASSYSPGAGNTIYF
j_call: TRBJ2-7; clone_size: NA; d_call: NA; v_call: TRBV7-2; cdr3_nt: TGTGCCAGCAGCCTAGTGGTGGACGCCAAGCAGTACTTC; cdr3_aa: CASSLVVDAKQYF
j_call: TRBJ2-7; clone_size: NA; d_call: TRBD2; v_call: TRBV19; cdr3_nt: TGTGCCAGTAGTCCCCGCCCAGCGGGAGTAAAGGAGCAGTACTTC; cdr3_aa: CASSPRPAGVKEQYF
j_call: TRBJ1-1; clone_size: many; d_call: NA; v_call: TRBV29-1; cdr3_nt: TGCAGCGTCCTGGGGGGCTTGTATGCTTTCTTT; cdr3_aa: CSVLGGLYAFF
j_call: TRBJ2-3; clone_size: few; d_call: TRBD2; v_call: TRBV9; cdr3_nt: TGTGCCAGCAGCGTAGCCGGCGGGGGGGCGTATACGCAGTATTTT; cdr3_aa: CASSVAGGGAYTQYF
j_call: TRBJ1-3; clone_size: many; d_call: NA; v_call: TRBV12-3/TRBV12-4; cdr3_nt: TGTGCCAGCAGTCAAACCCCAGGGGCTGGAAACACCATATATTTT; cdr3_aa: CASSQTPGAGNTIYF
j_call: TRBJ2-4; clone_size: many; d_call: NA; v_call: TRBV4-2; cdr3_nt: TGTGCCAGCAGCCAAGAGGCGAGACAGTTTCAGTACTTC; cdr3_aa: CASSQEARQFQYF
j_call: TRBJ1-2; clone_size: NA; d_call: NA; v_call: TRBV7-2; cdr3_nt: TGTGCCAGCAGCCTATACTTGGAGGGCTACACCTTC; cdr3_aa: CASSLYLEGYTF
j_call: TRBJ2-6; clone_size: NA; d_call: NA; v_call: TRBV4-3; cdr3_nt: TGCGCCAGCAGCCATAGGGGAGGCGGGGCCAACGTCCTGACTTTC; cdr3_aa: CASSHRGGGANVLTF
j_call: TRBJ1-1; clone_size: NA; d_call: TRBD1; v_call: TRBV7-9; cdr3_nt: TGTGCCAGCAGCGCACAGGGGGCAAGCAATACTGAAGCTTTCTTT; cdr3_aa: CASSAQGASNTEAFF
j_call: TRBJ2-5; clone_size: few; d_call: TRBD1; v_call: TRBV20-1; cdr3_nt: TGCAGTGCTAGAGCCCCGGGACAGAGTAAAGAGACCCAGTACTTC; cdr3_aa: CSARAPGQSKETQYF
j_call: TRBJ2-1; clone_size: many; d_call: TRBD2; v_call: TRBV4-3; cdr3_nt: TGCGCCAGCAGCCAAGAAGCGGGAGAAAGTGAGCAGTTCTTC; cdr3_aa: CASSQEAGESEQFF
j_call: TRBJ2-1; clone_size: NA; d_call: NA; v_call: TRBV12-2; cdr3_nt: TGTGCAAGTCGCTTCGGCACTGCTGAGCAGTTCTTC; cdr3_aa: CASRFGTAEQFF
j_call: TRBJ2-1; clone_size: many; d_call: NA; v_call: TRBV25-1; cdr3_nt: TGTGCCAGCAGTGAGGGGGTTGGTCGTGGGAATGAGCAGTTCTTC; cdr3_aa: CASSEGVGRGNEQFF
j_call: TRBJ1-1; clone_size: many; d_call: NA; v_call: TRBV28; cdr3_nt: TGTGCCAGCAGTGCTTACAAGGATCTCGGAGCTTTCTTT; cdr3_aa: CASSAYKDLGAFF
j_call: TRBJ1-1; clone_size: few; d_call: NA; v_call: TRBV5-1; cdr3_nt: TGCGCCAGCAGCTTGGGCGAGGGGGAGGGCACTGAAGCTTTCTTT; cdr3_aa: CASSLGEGEGTEAFF
j_call: TRBJ1-6; clone_size: many; d_call: NA; v_call: TRBV20-1; cdr3_nt: TGCAGTGCTAGATCCTTGACAGATTCACCCCTCCACTTT; cdr3_aa: CSARSLTDSPLHF
j_call: TRBJ1-2; clone_size: few; d_call: TRBD1; v_call: TRBV19; cdr3_nt: TGTGCCAGTAATTGGGACAGAAACTATGGCTACACCTTC; cdr3_aa: CASNWDRNYGYTF
j_call: TRBJ2-2; clone_size: NA; d_call: NA; v_call: TRBV12-3/TRBV12-4; cdr3_nt: TGTGCCAGCAGTTTATCCGGGACCCACACCGGGGAGCTGTTTTTT; cdr3_aa: CASSLSGTHTGELFF
j_call: TRBJ2-7; clone_size: NA; d_call: TRBD1; v_call: TRBV20-1; cdr3_nt: TGCAGTGCTAGACTTCCGGGACAGGGTTACGAGCAGTACTTC; cdr3_aa: CSARLPGQGYEQYF
j_call: TRBJ2-7; clone_size: few; d_call: TRBD1; v_call: TRBV7-2; cdr3_nt: TGTGCCAGCAGCAGACGGACAGGGGGAGTCTCCTACGAGCAGTACTTC; cdr3_aa: CASSRRTGGVSYEQYF
j_call: TRBJ2-1; clone_size: NA; d_call: NA; v_call: TRBV6-2/TRBV6-3; cdr3_nt: TGTGCCAGCAGTTACTCTATGGAGGGGCAGTTCTTC; cdr3_aa: CASSYSMEGQFF